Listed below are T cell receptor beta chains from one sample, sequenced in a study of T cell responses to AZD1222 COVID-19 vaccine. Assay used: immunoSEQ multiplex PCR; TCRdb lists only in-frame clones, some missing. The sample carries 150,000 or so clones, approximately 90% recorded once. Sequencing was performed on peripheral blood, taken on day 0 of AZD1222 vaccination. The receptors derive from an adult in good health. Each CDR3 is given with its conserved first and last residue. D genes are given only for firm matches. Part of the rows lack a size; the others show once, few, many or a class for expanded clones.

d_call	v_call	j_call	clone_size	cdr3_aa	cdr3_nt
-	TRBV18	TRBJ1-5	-	CASSPNGQPNQPQHF	TGTGCCAGCTCACCTAACGGACAACCGAATCAGCCCCAGCATTTT
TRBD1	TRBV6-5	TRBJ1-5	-	CASSYSGRGSNQPQHF	TGTGCCAGCAGTTACTCGGGCAGGGGGAGCAATCAGCCCCAGCATTTT
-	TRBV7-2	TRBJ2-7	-	CASSLGWGGTYEQYF	TGTGCCAGCAGCTTAGGATGGGGGGGCACCTACGAGCAGTACTTC
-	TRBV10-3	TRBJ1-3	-	CAISGVGSTSGNTIYF	TGTGCCATCAGTGGGGTCGGCTCGACGAGTGGAAACACCATATATTTT
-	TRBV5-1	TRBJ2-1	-	CASSLGWEVVNEQFF	TGCGCCAGCAGCTTGGGTTGGGAAGTGGTCAATGAGCAGTTCTTC
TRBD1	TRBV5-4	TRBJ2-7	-	CASSPGGDRASYEQYF	TGTGCCAGCAGCCCCGGAGGGGACAGGGCCTCCTACGAGCAGTACTTC
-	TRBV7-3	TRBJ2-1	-	CASSLRPDTYNEQFF	TGTGCCAGCAGCTTACGTCCGGATACCTACAATGAGCAGTTCTTC
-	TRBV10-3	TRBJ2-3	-	CAISDGGGPDTQYF	TGTGCCATCAGTGACGGGGGAGGTCCAGATACGCAGTATTTT
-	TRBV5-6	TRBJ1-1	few	CASSLVVNRGAFF	TGTGCCAGCAGCTTGGTGGTTAACCGGGGAGCTTTCTTT
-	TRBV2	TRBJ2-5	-	CASSPRGVGETQYF	TGTGCCAGCAGTCCGAGAGGGGTAGGGGAGACCCAGTACTTC
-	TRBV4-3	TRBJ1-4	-	CASSQGGAVNEKLFF	TGCGCCAGCAGCCAAGGGGGGGCGGTTAATGAAAAACTGTTTTTT
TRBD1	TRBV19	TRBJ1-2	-	CASSPDRGLHGYTF	TGTGCCAGTAGTCCGGACAGGGGGCTCCATGGCTACACCTTC
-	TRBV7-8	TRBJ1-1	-	CASSLGLGGTEAFF	TGTGCCAGCAGCTTAGGACTCGGGGGCACTGAAGCTTTCTTT
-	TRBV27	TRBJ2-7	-	CASSLKWSSSYEQYF	TGTGCCAGCAGTTTGAAGTGGAGCTCTTCCTACGAGCAGTACTTC
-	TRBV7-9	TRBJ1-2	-	CASSPSGTVGGYTF	TGTGCCAGCAGCCCAAGCGGGACGGTTGGTGGCTACACCTTC
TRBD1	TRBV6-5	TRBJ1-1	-	CATGAGQRAEAFF	TGTGCCACAGGGGCGGGACAGCGGGCTGAAGCTTTCTTT
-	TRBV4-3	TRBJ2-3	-	CASSQDEGEDTQYF	TGCGCCAGCAGCCAAGATGAGGGGGAAGATACGCAGTATTTT
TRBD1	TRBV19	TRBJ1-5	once	CATGTGVRQPQHF	TGTGCCACCGGGACAGGGGTACGACAGCCCCAGCATTTT
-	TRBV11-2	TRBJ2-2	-	CASSFKGPRELFF	TGTGCCAGCAGCTTCAAGGGGCCCCGGGAGCTGTTTTTT
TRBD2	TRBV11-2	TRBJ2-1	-	CASSDTAGSYNEQFF	TGTGCCAGCAGCGACACAGCGGGGTCCTACAATGAGCAGTTCTTC
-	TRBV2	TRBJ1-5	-	CASSEGQSFDNQPQHF	TGTGCCAGCAGTGAAGGACAGTCCTTCGATAATCAGCCCCAGCATTTT
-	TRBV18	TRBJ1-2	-	CASSPGADPNYGYTF	TGTGCCAGCTCACCCGGGGCAGATCCTAACTATGGCTACACCTTC
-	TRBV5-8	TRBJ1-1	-	CASSSQARTEAFF	TGTGCCAGCAGCTCCCAGGCTCGGACTGAAGCTTTCTTT
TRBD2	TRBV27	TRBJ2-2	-	CASSLFGGRDTGELFF	TGTGCCAGCAGTTTATTTGGTGGGAGGGATACCGGGGAGCTGTTTTTT